The subject of this entry is one T cell receptor beta chain. Two consecutive negative NP/OP PCR tests, clearance, or resolved symptoms defined Cohort 3 recovery. This record belongs to a study of blood T cell repertoires in COVID-19. The CDR3 sequence is 17 residues long. V trimming: 0 bases; J trimming: 6 bases; junction bases outside the gene matches: 8. Germline V lookup: CDR1 SGHRS, CDR2 YFSETQ. Method: immunoSEQ multiplex PCR; TCRdb's copy keeps in-frame clones and lacks some. The data contain 200,000 to 250,000 clones, 84% of them singletons. Sequences were obtained from PBMCs or T cells enriched from blood (not recorded which). The chain has TRBV5-1 and TRBJ1-6; 8 bases map to TRBD1. The sequence derives from a man in his fifties or sixties who had recovered from COVID-19. CDR3 residues: CASSLASATGVNSPLHF. The CDR3 DNA is TGCGCCAGCAGCTTGGCCTCTGCGACAGGGGTTAATTCACCCCTCCACTTT.